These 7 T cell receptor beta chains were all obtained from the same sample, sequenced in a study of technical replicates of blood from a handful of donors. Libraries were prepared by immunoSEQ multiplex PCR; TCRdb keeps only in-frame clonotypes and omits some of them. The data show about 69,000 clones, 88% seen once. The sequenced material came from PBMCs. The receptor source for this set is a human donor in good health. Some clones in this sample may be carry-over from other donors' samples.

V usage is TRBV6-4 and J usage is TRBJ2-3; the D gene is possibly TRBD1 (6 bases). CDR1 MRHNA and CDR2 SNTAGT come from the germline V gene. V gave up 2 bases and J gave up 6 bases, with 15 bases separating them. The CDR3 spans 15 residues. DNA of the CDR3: TGTGCCAGCAGTGACACAAGCGGTGGACAGGATACGCAGTATTTT. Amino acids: CASSDTSGGQDTQYF.

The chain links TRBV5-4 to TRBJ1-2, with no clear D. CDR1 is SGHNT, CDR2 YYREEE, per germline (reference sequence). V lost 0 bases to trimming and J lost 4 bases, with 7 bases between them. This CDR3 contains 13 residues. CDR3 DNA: TGTGCCAGCAGCTTGGCCTCTACCTATGGCTACACCTTC. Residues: CASSLASTYGYTF. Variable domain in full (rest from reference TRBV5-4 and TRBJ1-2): ETGVTQSPTHLIKTRGQQVTLRCSSQSGHNTVSWYQQALGQGPQFIFQYYREEENGRGNFPPRFSGLQFPNYSSELNVNALELDDSALYLCASSLASTYGYTFGSGTRLTVV.

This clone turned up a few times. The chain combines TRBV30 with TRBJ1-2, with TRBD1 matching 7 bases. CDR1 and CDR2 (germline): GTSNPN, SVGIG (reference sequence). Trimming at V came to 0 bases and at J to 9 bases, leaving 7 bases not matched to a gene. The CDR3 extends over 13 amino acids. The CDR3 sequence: CAWSVQGGLSYTF. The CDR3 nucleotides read TGTGCCTGGAGTGTTCAGGGGGGTTTGAGCTACACCTTC.

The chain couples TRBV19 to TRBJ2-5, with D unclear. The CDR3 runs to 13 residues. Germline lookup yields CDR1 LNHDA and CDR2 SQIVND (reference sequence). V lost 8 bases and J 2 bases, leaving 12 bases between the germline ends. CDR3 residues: CASRYTLQETQYF. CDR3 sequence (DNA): TGTGCCAGTCGATACACCCTTCAAGAGACCCAGTACTTC. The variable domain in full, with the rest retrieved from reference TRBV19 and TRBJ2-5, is DGGITQSPKYLFRKEGQNVTLSCEQNLNHDAMYWYRQDPGQGLRLIYYSQIVNDFQKGDIAEGYSVSREKKESFPLTVTSAQKNPTAFYLCASRYTLQETQYFGPGTRLLVL.

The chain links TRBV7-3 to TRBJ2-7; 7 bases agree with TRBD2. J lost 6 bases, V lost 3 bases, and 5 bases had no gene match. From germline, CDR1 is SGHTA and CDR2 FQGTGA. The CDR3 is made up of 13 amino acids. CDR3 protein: CASSFAGGSEQYF. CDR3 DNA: TGTGCCAGCAGCTTTGCCGGGGGGTCCGAGCAGTACTTC. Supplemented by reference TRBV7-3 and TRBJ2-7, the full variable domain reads GAGVSQTPSNKVTEKGKYVELRCDPISGHTALYWYRQSLGQGPEFLIYFQGTGAADDSGLPNDRFFAVRPEGSVSTLKIQRTERGDSAVYLCASSFAGGSEQYFGPGTRLTVT.

The CDR3 sequence: CASSWDTGRNTEAFF. As DNA, the CDR3 is TGTGCCAGCAGCTGGGACACCGGACGGAACACTGAAGCTTTCTTT. This chain joins TRBV7-8 and TRBJ1-1; a weak D match, TRBD1 (6 bases). Germline V lookup: CDR1 SGHVS, CDR2 FQNEAQ. V lost 4 bases and J 1 base, leaving 13 bases between the germline ends. The CDR3 extends over 15 amino acids.

The CDR3 here is CASSWGVGQDRSPLHF. CDR3 bases: TGTGCCAGCAGCTGGGGGGTGGGACAGGACCGATCACCCCTCCACTTT. This sequence joins TRBV7-9 and TRBJ1-6; 8 bases fit TRBD1. V shed 4 bases, J shed 10 bases, and the junction held 12 bases outside the gene matches. Germline loops: CDR1 SEHNR, CDR2 FQNEAQ (reference sequence). This CDR3 contains 16 residues.